The clone carrying this TCR beta chain was counted once. The data derive from a study of blood T cell repertoires in COVID-19. Overall study: The United States, Italy and Spain were the sources of the acute and convalescent COVID-19 samples. PBMCs, B-cell-depleted T cells, or T cells provided the cDNA or gDNA that made up the material.

How the authors handled the data: Reference gene primer amplification in the assay estimated nucleated cell counts. The data were produced by immunoSEQ multiplex PCR, yet TCRdb's version contains in-frame clones alone and is incomplete. V and J calls and clone size are given by that table; D and trimming were obtained from the DNA. The sample consists of around 300,000 clones, around nine tenths of them appearing once. Germline CDR1 and CDR2: SEHNR and FQNEAQ (reference sequence). V dropped 4 bases and J dropped 5; count of bases not matched to a gene: 12. The CDR3 consists of 16 residues. The TCR sequence derives from a woman aged 40 to 50 who had recovered from COVID-19. The sequenced sample was peripheral blood. This sequence joins TRBV7-9 and TRBJ2-7; 9 bases match TRBD1. Here the CDR3 reads CASSSRDRGWADEQYF. The CDR3 nucleotides are TGTGCCAGCAGCTCGCGAGACAGGGGGTGGGCTGACGAGCAGTACTTC.